What follows describes a single TCR beta chain. No antigen is known for it. This record belongs to a study of T cell responses to AZD1222 COVID-19 vaccine. The CDR3 is made up of 14 amino acids. V was cut by 4 bases and J by 2 bases, with 12 bases left in between. Germline CDR1 SGHTS, CDR2 YDEGEE. Study-wide findings and caveats: Repertoire sampling happened only post peak T cell response. Baseline seropositivity occurred in only a handful of AZD1222 recipients.

The assay was immunoSEQ multiplex PCR, and TCRdb's table has in-frame clones only and misses some. The repertoire includes 100,000 to 150,000 clones, 87% of them detected once, and more than 9% sits in the top ten. The sequence was obtained from an adult in good health. The sequenced sample was peripheral blood, obtained on day 0 of AZD1222 vaccination. V usage is TRBV5-8 and J usage is TRBJ1-1; the D gene is possibly TRBD1 (5 bases). The CDR3 protein is CASSQTGHNTEAFF. DNA of the CDR3: TGTGCCAGCAGCCAAACAGGTCATAACACTGAAGCTTTCTTT.